A few counts support the clone carrying this T cell receptor beta chain. The antigen is unknown. The sample is drawn from a study of response to subunit inactivated influenza vaccine. TCRdb re-analysed the RT-PCR reads in MiXCR, keeping a single row per CDR3 protein. The table includes hundreds of thousands of distinct CDR3 sequences, 15% to 17% detected once. Trimming cost V 5 bases and J 3 bases, with 13 bases left between them. The CDR3 spans 14 residues. Germline CDR1 is SGHRS and CDR2 is YFSETQ. General observations from the study: The authors suggested that every seasonal influenza vaccination recruits few new T cells.

The chain uses TRBV5-1 and TRBJ2-3; possible D gene TRBD1, 5 bases. This sequence originates from a man in his fifties who received an inactivated influenza vaccine. The specimen was PBMCs from blood, collected about 13 days after vaccination. The DNA of the CDR3 is TGCGCCAGCAGAGGGGTGATGGGAACAGATACGCAGTATTTT. It encodes CASRGVMGTDTQYF.